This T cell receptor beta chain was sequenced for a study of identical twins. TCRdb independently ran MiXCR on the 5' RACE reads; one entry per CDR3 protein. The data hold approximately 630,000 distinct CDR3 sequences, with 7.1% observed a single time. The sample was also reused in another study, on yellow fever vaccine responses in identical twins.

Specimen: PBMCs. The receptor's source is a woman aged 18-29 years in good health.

In DNA form, the CDR3 reads TGTGCCAGCACCCGAGAATATGGCACAGATACGCAGTATTTT. Translating gives CASTREYGTDTQYF. This chain links TRBV2 with TRBJ2-3; D remains ambiguous. Deletions cut 7 bases from V and 1 base from J, with 12 bases between. The CDR3 has 14 residues. CDR1 is SNHLY and CDR2 is FYNNEI in the germline V gene.